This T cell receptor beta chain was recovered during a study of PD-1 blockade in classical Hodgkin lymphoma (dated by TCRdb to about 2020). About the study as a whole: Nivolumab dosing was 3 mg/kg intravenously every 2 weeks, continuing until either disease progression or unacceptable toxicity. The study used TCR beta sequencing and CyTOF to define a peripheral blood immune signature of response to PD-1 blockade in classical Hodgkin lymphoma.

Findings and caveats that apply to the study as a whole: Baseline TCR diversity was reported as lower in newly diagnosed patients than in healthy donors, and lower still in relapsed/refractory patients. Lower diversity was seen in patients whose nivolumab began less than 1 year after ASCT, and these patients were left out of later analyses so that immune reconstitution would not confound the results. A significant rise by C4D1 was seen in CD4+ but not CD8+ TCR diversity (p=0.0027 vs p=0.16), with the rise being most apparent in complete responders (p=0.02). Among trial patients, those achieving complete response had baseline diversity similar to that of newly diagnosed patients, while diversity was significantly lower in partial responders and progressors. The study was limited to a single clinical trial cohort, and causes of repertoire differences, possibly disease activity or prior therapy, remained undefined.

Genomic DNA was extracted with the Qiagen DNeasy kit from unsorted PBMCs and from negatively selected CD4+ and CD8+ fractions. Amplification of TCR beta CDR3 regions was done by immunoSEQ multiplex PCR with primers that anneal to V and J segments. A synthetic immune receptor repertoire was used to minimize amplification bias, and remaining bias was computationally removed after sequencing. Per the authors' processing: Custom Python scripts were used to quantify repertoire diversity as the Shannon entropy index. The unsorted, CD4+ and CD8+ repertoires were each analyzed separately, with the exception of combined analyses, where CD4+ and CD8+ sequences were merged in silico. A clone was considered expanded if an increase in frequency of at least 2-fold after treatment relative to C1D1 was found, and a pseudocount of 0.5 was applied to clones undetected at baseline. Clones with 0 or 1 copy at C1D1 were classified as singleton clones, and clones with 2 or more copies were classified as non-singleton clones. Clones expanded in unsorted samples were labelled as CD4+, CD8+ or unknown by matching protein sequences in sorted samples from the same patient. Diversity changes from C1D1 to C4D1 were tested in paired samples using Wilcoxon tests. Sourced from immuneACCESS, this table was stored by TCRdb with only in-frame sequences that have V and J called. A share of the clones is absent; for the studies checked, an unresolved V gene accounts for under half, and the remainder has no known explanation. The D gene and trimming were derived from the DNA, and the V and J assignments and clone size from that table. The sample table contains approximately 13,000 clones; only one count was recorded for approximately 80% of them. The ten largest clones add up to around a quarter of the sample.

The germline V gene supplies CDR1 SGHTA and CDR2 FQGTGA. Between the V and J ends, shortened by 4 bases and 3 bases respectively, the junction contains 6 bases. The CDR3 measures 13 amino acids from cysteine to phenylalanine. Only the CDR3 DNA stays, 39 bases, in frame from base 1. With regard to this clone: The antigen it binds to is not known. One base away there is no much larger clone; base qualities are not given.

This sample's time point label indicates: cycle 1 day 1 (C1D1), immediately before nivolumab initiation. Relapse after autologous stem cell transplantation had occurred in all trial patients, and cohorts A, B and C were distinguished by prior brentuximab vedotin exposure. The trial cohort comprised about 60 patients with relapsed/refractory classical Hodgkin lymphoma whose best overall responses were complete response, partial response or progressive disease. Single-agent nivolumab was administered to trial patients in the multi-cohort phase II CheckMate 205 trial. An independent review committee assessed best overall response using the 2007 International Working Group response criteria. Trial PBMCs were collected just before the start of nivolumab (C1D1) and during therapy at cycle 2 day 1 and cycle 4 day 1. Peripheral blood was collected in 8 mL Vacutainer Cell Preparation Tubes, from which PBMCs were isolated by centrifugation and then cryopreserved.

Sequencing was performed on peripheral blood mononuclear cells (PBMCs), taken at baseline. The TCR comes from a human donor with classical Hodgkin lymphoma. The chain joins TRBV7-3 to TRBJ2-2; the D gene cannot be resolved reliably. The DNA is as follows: TGTGCCAGCAGCTCCCTAGACACCGGGGAGCTGTTTTTT. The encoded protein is CASSSLDTGELFF. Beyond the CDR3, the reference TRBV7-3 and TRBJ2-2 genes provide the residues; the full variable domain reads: GAGVSQTPSNKVTEKGKYVELRCDPISGHTALYWYRQSLGQGPEFLIYFQGTGAADDSGLPNDRFFAVRPEGSVSTLKIQRTERGDSAVYLCASSSLDTGELFFGEGSRLTVL.